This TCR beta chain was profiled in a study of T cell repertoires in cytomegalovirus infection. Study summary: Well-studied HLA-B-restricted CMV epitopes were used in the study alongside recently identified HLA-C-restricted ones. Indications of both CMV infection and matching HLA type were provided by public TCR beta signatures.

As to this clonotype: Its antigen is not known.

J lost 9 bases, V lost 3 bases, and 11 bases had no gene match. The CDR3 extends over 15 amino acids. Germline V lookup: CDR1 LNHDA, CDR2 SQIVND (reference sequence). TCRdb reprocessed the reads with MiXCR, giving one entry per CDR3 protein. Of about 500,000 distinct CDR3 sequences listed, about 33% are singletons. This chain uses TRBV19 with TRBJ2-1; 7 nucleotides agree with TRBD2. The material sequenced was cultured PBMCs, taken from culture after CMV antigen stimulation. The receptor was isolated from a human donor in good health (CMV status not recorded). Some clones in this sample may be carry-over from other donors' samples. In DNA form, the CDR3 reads TGTGCCAGTAGTATTGAGGCGGGAGTGGGGGTTGAGCAGTTCTTC. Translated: CASSIEAGVGVEQFF. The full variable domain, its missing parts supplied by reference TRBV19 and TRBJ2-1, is DGGITQSPKYLFRKEGQNVTLSCEQNLNHDAMYWYRQDPGQGLRLIYYSQIVNDFQKGDIAEGYSVSREKKESFPLTVTSAQKNPTAFYLCASSIEAGVGVEQFFGPGTRLTVL.